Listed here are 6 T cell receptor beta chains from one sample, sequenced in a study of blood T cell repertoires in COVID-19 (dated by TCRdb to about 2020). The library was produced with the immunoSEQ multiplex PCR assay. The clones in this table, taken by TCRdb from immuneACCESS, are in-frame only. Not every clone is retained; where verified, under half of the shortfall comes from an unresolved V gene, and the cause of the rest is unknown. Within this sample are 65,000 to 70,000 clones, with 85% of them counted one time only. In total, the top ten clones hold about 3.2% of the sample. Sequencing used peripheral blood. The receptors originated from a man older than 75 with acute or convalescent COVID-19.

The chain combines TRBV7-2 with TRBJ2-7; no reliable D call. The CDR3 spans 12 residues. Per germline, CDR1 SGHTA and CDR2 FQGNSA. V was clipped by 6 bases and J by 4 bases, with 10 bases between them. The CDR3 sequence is CASSLDKYEQYF. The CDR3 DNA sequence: TGTGCCAGCAGTCTTGACAAGTACGAGCAGTACTTC.

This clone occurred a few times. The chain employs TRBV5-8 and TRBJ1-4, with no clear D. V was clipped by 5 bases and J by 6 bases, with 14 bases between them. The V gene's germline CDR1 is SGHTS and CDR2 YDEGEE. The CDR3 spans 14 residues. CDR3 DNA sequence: TGTGCCAGCAGTCGTGGGAGAACATATGAAAAACTGTTTTTT. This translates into CASSRGRTYEKLFF.

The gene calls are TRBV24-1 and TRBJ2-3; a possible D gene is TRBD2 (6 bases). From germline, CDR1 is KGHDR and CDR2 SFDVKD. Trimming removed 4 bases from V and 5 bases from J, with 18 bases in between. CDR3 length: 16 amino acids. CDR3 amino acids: CATSDYTVGGRDTQYF. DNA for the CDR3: TGTGCCACCAGTGACTACACCGTCGGGGGTCGAGATACGCAGTATTTT.

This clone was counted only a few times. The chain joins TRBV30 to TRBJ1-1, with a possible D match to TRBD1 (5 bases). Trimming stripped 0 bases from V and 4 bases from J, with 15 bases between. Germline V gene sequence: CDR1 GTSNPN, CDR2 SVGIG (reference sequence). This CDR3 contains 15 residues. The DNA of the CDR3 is TGTGCCTGGAGTGTGCGGGGGTATTGGAGCACTGAAGCTTTCTTT. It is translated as CAWSVRGYWSTEAFF.

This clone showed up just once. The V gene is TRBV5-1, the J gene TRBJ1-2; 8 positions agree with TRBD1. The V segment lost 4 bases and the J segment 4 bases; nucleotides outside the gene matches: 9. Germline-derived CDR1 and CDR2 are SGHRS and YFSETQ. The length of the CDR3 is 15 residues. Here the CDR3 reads CASSPLQGAVYGYTF. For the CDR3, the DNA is TGCGCCAGCAGCCCCTTGCAGGGGGCTGTCTATGGCTACACCTTC. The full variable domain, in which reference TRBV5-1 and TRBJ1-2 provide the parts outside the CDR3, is KAGVTQTPRYLIKTRGQQVTLSCSPISGHRSVSWYQQTPGQGLQFLFEYFSETQRNKGNFPGRFSGRQFSNSRSEMNVSTLELGDSALYLCASSPLQGAVYGYTFGSGTRLTVV.

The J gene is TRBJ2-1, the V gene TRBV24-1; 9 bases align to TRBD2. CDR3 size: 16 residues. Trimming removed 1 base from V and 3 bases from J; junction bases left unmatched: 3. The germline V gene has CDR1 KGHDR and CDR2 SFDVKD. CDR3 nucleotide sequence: TGTGCCACCAGTGATTTAGCGGGGGGCGTCTACAATGAGCAGTTCTTC. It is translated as CATSDLAGGVYNEQFF.